The 7 T cell receptor beta chains in this list originate from one sample, sequenced in a study of blood T cell repertoires in COVID-19. TCRdb's table, derived via immunoSEQ multiplex PCR, lists solely in-frame clones and lacks some. The repertoire holds roughly 250,000 clones, nearly 90% seen once, with 0.65% to 0.95% in the top ten. Sequenced material: peripheral blood. These receptors all come from a woman in her thirties with acute or convalescent COVID-19.

The V gene is TRBV9, the J gene TRBJ1-2, with 11 bases that match TRBD1. The CDR3 length is 15 residues. Trimming cost V 2 bases and J 5 bases; bases outside gene matches: 5. Germline-derived CDR1 and CDR2 are SGDLS and YYNGEE. The CDR3, as DNA: TGTGCCAGCAGCGTTAGGGACAGGGGGTGGTATGGCTACACCTTC. This codes for CASSVRDRGWYGYTF.

The chain uses TRBV10-3 and TRBJ2-1; the match to TRBD1 covers 9 bases. Germline CDR1 reads ENHRY; CDR2 reads SYGVKD. The CDR3 spans 13 residues. J gave up 7 bases and V 6 bases, and 4 bases lay outside the gene matches. The CDR3 loop reads CAIRDRGLNEQFF. In DNA form, the CDR3 reads TGTGCCATCAGGGACAGGGGTTTAAATGAGCAGTTCTTC.

The chain recombines TRBV6-1 with TRBJ2-1; possible D gene TRBD1, 6 bases. This CDR3 contains 15 residues. The V gene lost 3 bases and the J gene lost 0 bases, with 9 bases spanning the gap. Germline-derived CDR1 and CDR2 are MNHNS and SASEGT. CDR3 residues: CASSDDRSSYNEQFF. The CDR3 nucleotides are TGTGCCAGCAGTGACGACAGGAGCTCCTACAATGAGCAGTTCTTC.

The rearrangement links TRBV2 to TRBJ2-7, with D perhaps matching TRBD1 (6 bases). The CDR3 spans 14 residues. Trimming removed 7 bases at V and 5 bases at J, with 18 bases between. The germline CDR1 and CDR2 sequences are SNHLY and FYNNEI. CDR3 amino acids: CASIIEGVGDEQYF. As DNA, the CDR3 is TGTGCCAGCATTATTGAGGGGGTAGGGGACGAGCAGTACTTC.

V is TRBV7-2 and J is TRBJ1-6; D might be TRBD1 (5 bases). Germline assignment: CDR1 SGHTA and CDR2 FQGNSA. This CDR3 is 16 amino acids long. V was trimmed by 6 bases and J by 4 bases, leaving 16 bases between them. CDR3 sequence (DNA): TGTGCCAGCAGTCGCGACGGACAATTGTATAATTCACCCCTCCACTTT. This codes for CASSRDGQLYNSPLHF.

The chain recombines TRBV27 with TRBJ2-3, with a weak D call TRBD2 (6 bases). Trimming left V 3 bases short and J 5 bases short, with 9 bases between. Germline V gene data show CDR1 as MNHEY and CDR2 as SMNVEV (reference sequence). This CDR3 comprises 13 residues. CDR3 loop: CASSFPGGDTQYF. CDR3 DNA sequence: TGTGCCAGCAGTTTCCCCGGGGGAGATACGCAGTATTTT.

This chain links TRBV29-1 with TRBJ1-1; no firm D call. Trimming removed 2 bases from V and 6 bases from J, with 10 bases in between. The CDR3 is 12 residues long. Germline V gene lookup returns CDR1 SQVTM and CDR2 ANQGSEA. Here the CDR3 reads CSVEWAGPEAFF. As DNA, the CDR3 is TGCAGCGTTGAATGGGCAGGTCCTGAAGCTTTCTTT. The complete variable domain, with remaining parts taken from reference TRBV29-1 and TRBJ1-1, reads SAVISQKPSRDICQRGTSLTIQCQVDSQVTMMFWYRQQPGQSLTLIATANQGSEATYESGFVIDKFPISRPNLTFSTLTVSNMSPEDSSIYLCSVEWAGPEAFFGQGTRLTVV.